One sample yielded the 29 T cell receptor beta chains listed below, sequenced in a study of blood T cells in healthy people across ages. Combining a sample-barcoded 5' primer with a J-beta primer mix, a second PCR ran for roughly 7 to 12 cycles. MiXCR, applied by TCRdb to the 5' RACE reads, yields one record per CDR3 protein. The sample holds some 1.4 million distinct CDR3 sequences; 40% to 50% are singletons and the top ten take 7.9%. Sample: blood. These receptors came from a woman between 18 and 29 years old in good health.

This chain uses TRBV12-3 or TRBV12-4 with TRBJ2-5; possibly TRBD1 for D (6 bases). Trimming left V 6 bases short and J 1 base short, with 9 bases between. The CDR3 is 13 amino acids. The DNA of the CDR3 is TGTGCCAGCAGGACAGGCAGCCAAGAGACCCAGTACTTC. Residues: CASRTGSQETQYF.

The chain uses TRBV7-2 and TRBJ1-5; D possibly corresponds to TRBD1 (5 bases). This CDR3 region has 13 residues. V was pared by 1 base and J by 11 bases, with 12 bases between. CDR1 SGHTA and CDR2 FQGNSA come from the germline V gene. The DNA of the CDR3 is TGTGCCAGCAGCTTAGTAAGGGACGGGACCCAGCATTTT. Residues: CASSLVRDGTQHF.

Worth noting for this clonotype: A much larger clonotype is one base distant, so this may be a read error. The CDR3 ends on some other residue instead of the conserved phenylalanine or tryptophan, so this is likely a read error. It is unclear where the CDR3 begins or ends on the DNA, so no DNA is shown, and the CDR3 is as TCRdb lists it. The chain carries TRBV12-3 or TRBV12-4 and TRBJ2-3; the table's D call of TRBD1 was not tested on the DNA. The CDR3 numbers 15 amino acids, ends counted. The CDR3 sequence is CASSFGTVGTDVEYS.

Ten or more counts support this clonotype. V gene TRBV28 combines with J gene TRBJ2-7, with unresolved D. The germline V gene has CDR1 MDHEN and CDR2 SYDVKM. The length of the CDR3 is 12 residues. Trimming cost V 4 bases and J 1 base, with 5 bases left between them. This CDR3 is CASSSVSYEQYF. The CDR3 DNA is TGTGCCAGCAGTTCCGTTTCCTACGAGCAGTACTTC.

J is TRBJ2-2 and V is TRBV6-1; 7 bases are a match to TRBD1. The germline V gene has CDR1 MNHNS and CDR2 SASEGT. This CDR3 is built from 15 residues. The trim removed 2 bases at V and 15 bases at J, leaving 15 bases unmatched. CDR3 coding DNA: TGTGCCAGCAGTGAAAACAGGGGTTGGACCGGGGACATGTTTTTT. This gives the protein CASSENRGWTGDMFF.

The J gene is TRBJ2-2, the V gene TRBV6-6; D gene ambiguous. The V gene's germline CDR1 is MNHNY and CDR2 SVGAGI (reference sequence). Trimming stripped 7 bases from V and 8 bases from J, with 14 bases between. The CDR3 runs to 13 residues. The CDR3: CASTKRPAGELFF. The CDR3 region has the DNA TGTGCCAGCACCAAACGGCCGGCAGGGGAGCTGTTTTTT.

This clonotype came up a few times. The V and J genes are TRBV3-1 and TRBJ2-1; TRBD2 is a possible D gene (7 bases). The CDR3 length is 14 residues. Trimming removed 6 bases at V and 9 bases at J, with 18 bases between. Germline values: CDR1 LGHDT, CDR2 YNNKEL (reference sequence). DNA for the CDR3: TGTGCCAGCAGAAGGGGGGGTCTCTTACGTGAGCAGTTCTTC. As protein: CASRRGGLLREQFF.

V and J are TRBV5-1 and TRBJ2-1; a possible D gene is TRBD2 (6 bases). Germline CDR1 is SGHRS and CDR2 is YFSETQ. With 4 bases removed from V and 0 bases from J, the gap between germline ends came to 11 bases. CDR3 length: 15 amino acids. CDR3 loop: CASSAGLRSYNEQFF. For the CDR3, the DNA is TGCGCCAGCAGCGCGGGACTTCGCTCCTACAATGAGCAGTTCTTC. Looking up the rest from reference TRBV5-1 and TRBJ2-1 gives the full variable domain: KAGVTQTPRYLIKTRGQQVTLSCSPISGHRSVSWYQQTPGQGLQFLFEYFSETQRNKGNFPGRFSGRQFSNSRSEMNVSTLELGDSALYLCASSAGLRSYNEQFFGPGTRLTVL.

This clonotype came up a few times. The chain uses TRBV29-1 and TRBJ2-5; 10 nucleotides match TRBD2. V shed 8 bases and J 11 bases; nucleotides not matched to a gene: 14. The germline CDR1 and CDR2 sequences are SQVTM and ANQGSEA. The CDR3 contains 13 residues. CDR3 loop: CSIPGLAWNEQYF. The CDR3 DNA follows: TGCAGCATTCCGGGACTAGCGTGGAATGAGCAGTACTTC.

In its sample, this clonotype was seen a few times. The chain links TRBV7-9 to TRBJ2-3; 9 bases align to TRBD1. The V segment lost 7 bases and the J segment 2 bases; nucleotides outside the gene matches: 7. Germline V CDR1 and CDR2: SEHNR, FQNEAQ (reference sequence). This CDR3 is built from 15 residues. CDR3 in DNA: TGTGCCAGCAACCGCGGGACAGGGACCACAGATACGCAGTATTTT. It yields the protein CASNRGTGTTDTQYF.

The table lists this clonotype with a few counts. The rearrangement joins TRBV10-3 to TRBJ2-1; D possibly corresponds to TRBD2 (6 bases). This CDR3 has 14 amino acids. Germline assignment: CDR1 ENHRY and CDR2 SYGVKD. The ends were cut back, 7 bases at V and 2 bases at J, with 12 bases in the middle. CDR3 residues: CAIKNSGPYNEQFF. Written as DNA, the CDR3 is TGTGCCATCAAAAATAGCGGTCCCTACAATGAGCAGTTCTTC.

This clonotype was recorded only once. The chain recombines TRBV7-9 with TRBJ2-7; unclear D gene. CDR3 size: 13 residues. Germline CDR1 reads SEHNR; CDR2 reads FQNEAQ (reference sequence). V gave up 10 bases and J gave up 6 bases, with 19 bases separating them. CDR3 amino acids: CANSFEVEGEQYF. As DNA, the CDR3 is TGTGCCAACAGTTTTGAGGTAGAAGGCGAGCAGTACTTC.

In this sample, this clonotype turned up a few times. V is TRBV20-1 and J is TRBJ2-1, with D perhaps matching TRBD1 (6 bases). The length of the CDR3 is 13 residues. V was pared by 5 bases and J by 6 bases, with 14 bases between. Germline-derived CDR1 and CDR2 are DFQATT and SNEGSKA (reference sequence). CDR3: CSAPGEKGNEQFF. The CDR3, as DNA: TGCAGTGCTCCAGGGGAGAAGGGCAATGAGCAGTTCTTC.

The chain joins TRBV29-1 to TRBJ1-2; unclear D gene. This CDR3 contains 10 residues. V lost 6 bases and J lost 7, with 9 bases in between. Germline loops: CDR1 SQVTM, CDR2 ANQGSEA. CDR3: CSVPGFGYTF. The CDR3 bases are TGCAGCGTCCCGGGGTTTGGCTACACCTTC.

There are a few counts of this clonotype. The chain has TRBV5-1 and TRBJ2-5; unclear D gene. CDR1 SGHRS and CDR2 YFSETQ come from the germline V gene. The CDR3 covers 14 residues. Trimming shortened V by 1 base and J by 2 bases, and 9 bases separated the two germline ends. The CDR3 nucleotides read TGCGCCAGCAGCTTGTGGCAGATTCAAGAGACCCAGTACTTC. It encodes CASSLWQIQETQYF.

The chain recombines TRBV2 with TRBJ1-6, with 10 bases aligning to TRBD1. Germline lookup yields CDR1 SNHLY and CDR2 FYNNEI. This CDR3 spans 13 amino acids. J was trimmed by 8 bases and V by 8 bases; bases with no gene match: 3. The CDR3 region is CASFDRGHSPLHF. The CDR3 DNA reads TGTGCCAGCTTTGACAGGGGGCATTCACCCCTCCACTTT.

This clonotype was counted ten times or more. The chain has TRBV29-1 and TRBJ2-1; 9 bases are shared with TRBD2. Per the germline V gene, CDR1 is SQVTM and CDR2 is ANQGSEA. The trim removed 2 bases at V and 4 bases at J, leaving 3 bases unmatched. The CDR3 has 14 residues. The CDR3 here is CSVERRGGYNEQFF. The CDR3 nucleotides are TGCAGCGTTGAACGGCGGGGGGGGTACAATGAGCAGTTCTTC.

The chain combines TRBV12-3 or TRBV12-4 with TRBJ1-4; TRBD1 is a possible D gene (5 bases). The CDR3 has 14 residues. The V end was cut by 5 bases, the J end by 5 bases, with 12 bases between. The CDR3 protein is CASSIGALNEKLFF. The CDR3 DNA reads TGTGCCAGCAGTATCGGGGCTTTAAATGAAAAACTGTTTTTT.

This clonotype was detected once. This chain connects TRBV6-1 to TRBJ1-2, with 7 nucleotides matching TRBD1. This CDR3 spans 16 amino acids. J gave up 4 bases and V 2 bases, and 10 bases lay outside the gene matches. CDR1 MNHNS and CDR2 SASEGT come from the germline V gene. The CDR3 protein is CASSELTGRGTYGYTF. In nucleotides, the CDR3 is TGTGCCAGCAGTGAACTGACAGGGAGGGGAACCTATGGCTACACCTTC.

This clonotype was detected a few times. The V gene is TRBV9, the J gene TRBJ2-7; D is ambiguous. The CDR3 loop spans 15 amino acids. The germline gives CDR1 SGDLS, CDR2 YYNGEE. V gave up 3 bases and J gave up 1 base, with 14 bases separating them. CDR3 in DNA: TGTGCCAGCAGCGCCAGGCCTGCGGAGTCCTACGAGCAGTACTTC. It specifies CASSARPAESYEQYF.

V gene TRBV5-1 combines with J gene TRBJ1-1; 12 bases align to TRBD1. CDR1 SGHRS and CDR2 YFSETQ come from the germline V gene. V gave up 3 bases and J gave up 8 bases; unmatched junction bases: 8. The CDR3 covers 15 residues. Here the CDR3 DNA reads TGCGCCAGCAGCTGGGGACAGGGGGCGAGCGAAGAAGCTTTCTTT. Its protein is CASSWGQGASEEAFF.

J is TRBJ1-1 and V is TRBV5-1, with D unclear. The germline V gene has CDR1 SGHRS and CDR2 YFSETQ. CDR3 length: 15 amino acids. V was clipped by 3 bases and J by 0 bases, with 12 bases between them. CDR3 sequence: CASSWTEAMNTEAFF. The DNA of the CDR3 is TGCGCCAGCAGCTGGACGGAGGCTATGAACACTGAAGCTTTCTTT.

Only a few counts were recorded for this clonotype. The V gene is TRBV7-6, the J gene TRBJ2-3; 8 bases line up with TRBD2. Per the germline V gene, CDR1 is SGHVS and CDR2 is FNYEAQ. The CDR3 runs 17 residues. V trimming: 1 base; J trimming: 2 bases; junction bases outside the gene matches: 8. The CDR3 DNA reads as TGTGCCAGCAGCTTAGGAGGGACTAGGGGATACACAGATACGCAGTATTTT. The encoded protein is CASSLGGTRGYTDTQYF.

A few counts support this clonotype. The chain joins TRBV20-1 to TRBJ2-1; 11 bases are shared with TRBD2. The CDR3 spans 16 residues. Trimming at V came to 2 bases and at J to 3 bases, leaving 6 bases not matched to a gene. The germline V gene has CDR1 DFQATT and CDR2 SNEGSKA (reference sequence). CDR3 DNA sequence: TGCAGTGCTAGAAAGGGACTAGCGGTTCTCTACAATGAGCAGTTCTTC. Translated, it gives CSARKGLAVLYNEQFF.

J is TRBJ1-4 and V is TRBV21-1; TRBD1, the table's D call, was not compared with the DNA. TRBV21-1 is assigned pseudogene status. The CDR3 totals 16 residues. The CDR3 region has the DNA TGTGCCAGCAGCAAAGCGGAGGGACAGGGAATGGAAAAACTGTTTTTT. It is translated as CASSKAEGQGMEKLFF.

This clonotype was recorded many times. The V call is TRBV4-1, the J call TRBJ2-3; TRBD2 might be the D (6 bases). Trimming removed 0 bases at V and 9 bases at J, with 13 bases between. The CDR3 has 14 amino acids. From germline, CDR1 is MGHRA and CDR2 YSYEKL. The CDR3 DNA sequence: TGCGCCAGCAGCCAAGATGGAGGGACGGACACGCAGTATTTT. Protein: CASSQDGGTDTQYF.

V gene TRBV7-6 combines with J gene TRBJ1-2; a possible D gene is TRBD1 (5 bases). This CDR3 is built from 15 residues. The germline V gene has CDR1 SGHVS and CDR2 FNYEAQ. The V gene lost 5 bases and the J gene lost 5 bases, with 18 bases spanning the gap. The CDR3 DNA reads as TGTGCCAGCAGCCTGGGACCAGATAAGGGGTATGGCTACACCTTC. Translating it yields CASSLGPDKGYGYTF.

The chain joins TRBV20-1 to TRBJ2-7; D might be TRBD2 (6 bases). TRBJ2-5 matches the DNA end more closely, so the J call is doubtful. In germline, CDR1 is DFQATT, CDR2 SNEGSKA (reference sequence). The CDR3 is 12 residues long. CDR3 region: CSGASATETQYF. Written as DNA, the CDR3 is TGCAGTGGGGCTAGCGCTACAGAGACCCAGTACTTC.

This clonotype was recorded a few times. The V gene is TRBV5-6, the J gene TRBJ1-2, with a possible D match to TRBD1 (5 bases). CDR3 size: 15 residues. V dropped 2 bases and J dropped 4 bases, with 15 bases sitting between them. Germline V lookup: CDR1 SGHDT, CDR2 YYEEEE. The CDR3 region is CASSFATQGSYGYTF. CDR3 sequence (DNA): TGTGCCAGCAGCTTTGCGACCCAGGGAAGCTATGGCTACACCTTC.